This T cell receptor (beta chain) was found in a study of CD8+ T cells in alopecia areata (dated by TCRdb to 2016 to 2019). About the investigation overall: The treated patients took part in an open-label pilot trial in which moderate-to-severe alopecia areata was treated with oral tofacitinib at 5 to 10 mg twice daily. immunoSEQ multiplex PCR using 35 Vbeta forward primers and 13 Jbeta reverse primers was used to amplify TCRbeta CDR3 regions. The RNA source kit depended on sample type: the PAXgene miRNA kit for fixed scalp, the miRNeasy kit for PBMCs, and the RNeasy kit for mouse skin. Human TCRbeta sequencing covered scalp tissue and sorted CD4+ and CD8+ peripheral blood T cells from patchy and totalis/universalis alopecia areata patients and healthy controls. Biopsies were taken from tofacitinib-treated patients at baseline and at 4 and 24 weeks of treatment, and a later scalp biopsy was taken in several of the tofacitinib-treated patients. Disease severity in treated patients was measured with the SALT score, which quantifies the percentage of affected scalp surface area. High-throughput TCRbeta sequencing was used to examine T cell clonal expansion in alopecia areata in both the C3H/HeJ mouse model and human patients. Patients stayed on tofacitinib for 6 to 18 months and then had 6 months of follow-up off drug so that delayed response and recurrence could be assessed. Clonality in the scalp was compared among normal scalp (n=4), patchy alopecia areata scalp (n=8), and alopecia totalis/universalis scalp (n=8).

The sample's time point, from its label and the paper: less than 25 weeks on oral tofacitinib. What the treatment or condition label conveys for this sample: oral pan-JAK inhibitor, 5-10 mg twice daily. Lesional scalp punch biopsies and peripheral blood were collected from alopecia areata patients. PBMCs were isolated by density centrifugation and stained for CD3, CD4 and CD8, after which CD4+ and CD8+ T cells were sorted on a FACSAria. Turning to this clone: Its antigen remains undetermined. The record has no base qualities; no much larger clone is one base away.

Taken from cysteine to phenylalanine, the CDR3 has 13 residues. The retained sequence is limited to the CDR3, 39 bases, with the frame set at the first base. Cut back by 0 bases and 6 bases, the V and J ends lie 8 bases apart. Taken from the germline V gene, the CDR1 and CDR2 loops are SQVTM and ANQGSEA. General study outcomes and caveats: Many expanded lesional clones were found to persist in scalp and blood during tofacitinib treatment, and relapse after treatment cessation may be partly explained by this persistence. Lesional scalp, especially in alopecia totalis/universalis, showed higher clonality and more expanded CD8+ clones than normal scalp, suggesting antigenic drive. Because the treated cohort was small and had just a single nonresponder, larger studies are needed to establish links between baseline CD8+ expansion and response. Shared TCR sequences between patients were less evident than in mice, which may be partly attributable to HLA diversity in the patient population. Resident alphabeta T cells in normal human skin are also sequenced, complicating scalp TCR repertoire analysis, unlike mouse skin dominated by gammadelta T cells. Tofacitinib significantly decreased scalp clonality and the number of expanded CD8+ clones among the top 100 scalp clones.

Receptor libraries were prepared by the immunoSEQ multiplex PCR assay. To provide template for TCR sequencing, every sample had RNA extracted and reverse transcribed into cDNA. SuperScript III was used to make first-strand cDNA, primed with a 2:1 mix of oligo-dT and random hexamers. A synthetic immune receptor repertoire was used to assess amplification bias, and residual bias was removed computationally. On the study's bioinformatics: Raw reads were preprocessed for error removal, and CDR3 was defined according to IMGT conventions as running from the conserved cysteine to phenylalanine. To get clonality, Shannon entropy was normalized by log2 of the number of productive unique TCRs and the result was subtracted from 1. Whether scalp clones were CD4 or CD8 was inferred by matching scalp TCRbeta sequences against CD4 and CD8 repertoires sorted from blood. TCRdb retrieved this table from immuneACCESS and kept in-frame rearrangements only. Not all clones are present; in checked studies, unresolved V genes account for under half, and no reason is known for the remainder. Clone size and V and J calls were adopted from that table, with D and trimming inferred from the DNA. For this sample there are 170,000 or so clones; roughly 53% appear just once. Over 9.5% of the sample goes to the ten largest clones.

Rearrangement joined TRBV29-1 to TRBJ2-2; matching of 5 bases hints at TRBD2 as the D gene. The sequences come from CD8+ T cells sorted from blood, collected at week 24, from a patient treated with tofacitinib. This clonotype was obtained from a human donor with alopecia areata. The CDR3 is CSVEDGGSGELFF. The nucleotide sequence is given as TGCAGCGTTGAAGATGGAGGATCCGGGGAGCTGTTTTTT.